This T cell receptor (beta chain) was sequenced during a study of Graves' ophthalmopathy and Graves' hyperthyroidism (dated by TCRdb to 2017 to 2018). Describing the broader study: Peripheral blood samples were taken at the time of initial diagnosis, before any treatment was given. In total, under 150 blood samples were TCR-sequenced: roughly 45 ophthalmopathy, over 70 hyperthyroidism and roughly 17 hyperthyroidism-to-ophthalmopathy patients. In over 5 hyperthyroidism patients, the T-cell repertoire of thyroid tissue was compared with the T-cell repertoire of blood. To explore V-J signatures distinguishing ophthalmopathy from hyperthyroidism, a discovery set of 100 patients (43 ophthalmopathy, roughly 60 stable hyperthyroidism) was enrolled. The independent validation cohort included approximately 19 hyperthyroidism patients plus 17 patients who later progressed from hyperthyroidism to ophthalmopathy. The study used signatures of the TCR beta repertoire to tell Graves' ophthalmopathy apart from Graves' hyperthyroidism and to predict which patients would progress to ophthalmopathy. For training and testing, the 100 or so patients in the discovery cohort were randomly divided in a 7:3 ratio. Once sampling was done, hyperthyroidism patients were given methimazole at a starting dose of 30 mg daily, while ophthalmopathy patients were given high-dose intravenous methylprednisolone. Overall study results and their limits: In cross-validation, the 13-signature model distinguished ophthalmopathy from stable hyperthyroidism with approximately 88% sensitivity and roughly 81% specificity, and in the test set the corresponding values were roughly 78% and 74%. Most of the expanded thyroid clonotypes with a frequency above 0.001 were also detected in blood, and it was suggested that the thyroid immune response may be reflected by blood repertoires. In validation, the model predicted ophthalmopathy progression with nearly 71% sensitivity and approximately 78% specificity; some 13 predicted patients were CT-confirmed with GO in a median of 6.5 months. No statistical method was used to predetermine the sample size, and group allocation was not hidden from the investigators.

For repertoire sequencing, the TCR beta CDR3 regions were amplified from RNA transcripts. HTBI primers and the Qiagen OneStep RT-PCR kit were used in a first-round RT-PCR, which was followed by a second-round multiplex PCR, size selection and purification. Sequencing of the libraries was carried out on an Illumina HiSeq2000 in paired-end mode with 100 bp reads. The authors' analysis ran thus. SOAPnuke was used to process the reads, throwing out any read that had adapters, had uncalled bases, had a mean Phred below 15, or lacked an exact constant-primer or identifier match. High-quality paired reads were merged with COPE v1.2.5. Clonotypes were defined as unique nucleotide sequences and were aligned to IMGT TRB V, D and J references using MiTCR v1.1. The analysis was limited to V-J combinations with a frequency above 0.0001, which together covered more than 99% of repertoires. For each V-J combination, a TCR clonal expansion and chaos score was defined as the ratio of F50 clonal expansion to chaos observed in the TCRdist matrix. Welch's t-statistics and random forest were used to reduce features to about a dozen V-J combinations, which were fed into a naive Bayes classifier. Thyroid-blood repertoire similarity was quantified with the Morisita-Horn index. TCRdb redid the processing of the public reads, applying fastp at Q25 and MiXCR, and retained in-frame beta chains. Merged by CDR3 protein, the rows form single entries marked with the most common genes and DNA. The V and J calls and clone size come from TCRdb's table, not from the authors' own analysis. The sample profile shows under 250,000 distinct CDR3 sequences; under 30% of them were found once. The ten largest clones capture approximately 8.2% of the sample.

Patients with ophthalmopathy had moderately to severely active disease, with a Clinical Activity Score of 3 or more, a NOSPECS grade of 4 or more, and a disease duration of less than 3 months. Anyone with other autoimmune diseases, uncontrolled infections, pregnancy or lactation was excluded from the study. Diagnosis relied on clinical symptoms, serum thyroxine, TRAb, thyroid ultrasound and orbital computed tomography. PBMCs were isolated from about 9 ml of fresh peripheral blood by Ficoll-Paque density gradient centrifugation. Total RNA was extracted with Trizol reagent and quality-checked on an Agilent 2100 Bioanalyzer. The germline V and J ends show losses of 5 bases and 9 bases respectively, and no gene match explains 11 bases of the junction. The germline V gene supplies CDR1 SGHTA and CDR2 FQGNSA. The CDR3 measures 16 amino acids from cysteine to phenylalanine. Of the read, only the CDR3 DNA is kept; its 48 bases are in frame from base 1.

Note on this clonotype: Its antigen is unknown. No per-base quality is available; no much larger clone lies one base away.

The specimen was peripheral blood. This clonotype was sampled from a man in his fifties or sixties with Graves' ophthalmopathy. Donor details come from another sample of the same person, matched by shared clones. The rearrangement combines TRBV7-2 with TRBJ1-6, with 9 junctional bases fitting TRBD1. The DNA is as follows: TGTGCCAGCAGCCGGCAGGGAAGGGACAGGGCTTCACCCCTCCACTTT. Translated, this is CASSRQGRDRASPLHF.